Included here is one T cell receptor beta chain sequence, with context. The sample is drawn from a study of cytomegalovirus exposure and HLA in healthy donors. Among the donors, all were healthy bone marrow donors. The PCR had 60 Vbeta and 13 Jbeta primers. The assay was immunoSEQ multiplex PCR, and TCRdb's table has in-frame clones only and misses some. The sample has approximately 140,000 clones; 81% are singletons. With 4 bases clipped from V and 0 bases from J, the junction kept 8 bases outside the gene matches. Germline V gives CDR1 SGHRS, CDR2 YFSETQ. This CDR3 spans 17 amino acids. V and J are TRBV5-1 and TRBJ1-1; TRBD1 agrees at 11 bases. What was sequenced was PBMCs. The TCR originated in a man aged 18 to 30 in good health and CMV-seronegative. This CDR3 is CASSDWDRGYMNTEAFF. The CDR3 DNA follows: TGCGCCAGCAGCGATTGGGACAGGGGGTACATGAACACTGAAGCTTTCTTT.